Following are 24 T cell receptor beta chains from one sample sequenced in a study of T cell repertoires in ileal Crohn's disease. The time point here: neoterminal ileum biopsy at postoperative endoscopy, about 6 months after surgery. Assay: immunoSEQ multiplex PCR; the TCRdb copy retains only in-frame clones and omits some. The data contain more than 9,500 clones, 82% of them seen just once; the ten biggest clones take up roughly a tenth. Sequencing was done on a sample of ileal tissue. The receptors were sampled from an adult with Crohn's disease.

The rearrangement uses TRBV25-1 and TRBJ2-5; 7 bases align to TRBD1. The length of the CDR3 is 16 residues. The V and J ends lost 3 bases and 3 bases, in that order; junction bases with no gene match: 10. Germline CDR1 MGHDK, CDR2 SYGVNS. DNA for the CDR3: TGTGCCAGCAGTGATATAGGGATAGGGGGCAAAGAGACCCAGTACTTC. Amino acids: CASSDIGIGGKETQYF.

For the CDR3, the DNA is TGTGCCAGTAGTATCTTTACGGCTGGGGCCAACGTCCTGACTTTC. This translates into CASSIFTAGANVLTF. V is TRBV19 and J is TRBJ2-6; D gene ambiguous. Germline assignment: CDR1 LNHDA and CDR2 SQIVND (reference sequence). The CDR3 spans 15 residues. Deletions cut 3 bases from V and 2 bases from J, with 8 bases between. Together with reference TRBV19 and TRBJ2-6, the CDR3 gives the full variable domain: DGGITQSPKYLFRKEGQNVTLSCEQNLNHDAMYWYRQDPGQGLRLIYYSQIVNDFQKGDIAEGYSVSREKKESFPLTVTSAQKNPTAFYLCASSIFTAGANVLTFGAGSRLTVL.

This clone was seen only a few times. The rearrangement joins TRBV12-5 to TRBJ2-7; the D gene is possibly TRBD1 (7 bases). Trimming stripped 4 bases from V and 3 bases from J, with 19 bases between. CDR3 size: 16 residues. Germline CDR1 reads LGHNT; CDR2 reads FRNRAP. The CDR3 DNA reads as TGTGCTAGTGGTTCGAGACTAGAGGGACAGCGCTACGAGCAGTACTTC. Translating it yields CASGSRLEGQRYEQYF. The whole variable domain, remainder taken from reference TRBV12-5 and TRBJ2-7, is DARVTQTPRHKVTEMGQEVTMRCQPILGHNTVFWYRQTMMQGLELLAYFRNRAPLDDSGMPKDRFSAEMPDATLATLKIQPSEPRDSAVYFCASGSRLEGQRYEQYFGPGTRLTVT.

The chain is built from TRBV5-1 and TRBJ2-6; 8 nucleotides match TRBD1. The CDR3 is 17 amino acids. With 5 bases clipped from V and 0 bases from J, the junction kept 7 bases outside the gene matches. Germline CDR1 reads SGHRS; CDR2 reads YFSETQ. As DNA, the CDR3 is TGCGCCAGCAGTGGGGGACAGGTTTACTCTGGGGCCAACGTCCTGACTTTC. Protein sequence: CASSGGQVYSGANVLTF.

This chain's CDR3 is CASSLGLAGVYEQYF. In nucleotides, the CDR3 is TGTGCCAGCTCCCTGGGACTAGCGGGAGTATACGAGCAGTACTTC. This sequence joins TRBV18 and TRBJ2-7; 14 bases line up with TRBD2. This CDR3 is built from 15 residues. Germline CDR1 KGHSH, CDR2 LQKENI. Trimming removed 6 bases from V and 4 bases from J; junction bases left unmatched: 5.

The table lists this clone with a count of one. This rearrangement joins TRBV27 to TRBJ2-1, with 9 bases fitting TRBD2. CDR3 length equals 15 residues. The germline gives CDR1 MNHEY, CDR2 SMNVEV (reference sequence). V was clipped by 6 bases and J by 6 bases; unmatched bases: 9. As DNA, the CDR3 is TGTGCCAGCAGCCCCGGGACTAGCAATGGCAATGAGCAGTTCTTC. This translates into CASSPGTSNGNEQFF.

The genes are TRBV15 and TRBJ1-5; D remains ambiguous. Germline V gene lookup returns CDR1 LNHNV and CDR2 YYDKDF (reference sequence). The CDR3 loop spans 12 amino acids. V was cut by 3 bases and J by 5 bases, with 5 bases left in between. The CDR3 nucleotides read TGTGCCACCAGCAGCGGAGATCAGCCCCAGCATTTT. Protein sequence: CATSSGDQPQHF. The entire variable domain, with the rest obtained from reference TRBV15 and TRBJ1-5, is as follows: DAMVIQNPRYQVTQFGKPVTLSCSQTLNHNVMYWYQQKSSQAPKLLFHYYDKDFNNEADTPDNFQSRRPNTSFCFLDIRSPGLGDTAMYLCATSSGDQPQHFGDGTRLSIL.

The rearrangement links TRBV5-1 to TRBJ1-3, with unresolved D. The CDR3 extends over 15 amino acids. Trimming took 0 bases from V and 4 from J, leaving 11 bases between them. Per the germline V gene, CDR1 is SGHRS and CDR2 is YFSETQ. CDR3 coding DNA: TGCGCCAGCAGCTTGGAGGGAACGGGGGGAAACACCATATATTTT. Translated: CASSLEGTGGNTIYF.

The chain couples TRBV27 to TRBJ1-1; a possible D gene is TRBD1 (6 bases). The ends were cut back, 8 bases at V and 1 base at J, with 14 bases in the middle. Per the germline V gene, CDR1 is MNHEY and CDR2 is SMNVEV (reference sequence). This CDR3 comprises 14 residues. The CDR3 sequence: CASRLGHTNTEAFF. The CDR3, as DNA: TGTGCCAGCCGCTTGGGACACACGAACACTGAAGCTTTCTTT.

The chain links TRBV10-3 to TRBJ2-3, with D uncertain. This CDR3 has 15 amino acids. Germline V CDR1 and CDR2: ENHRY, SYGVKD. The V end was cut by 0 bases, the J end by 0 bases, with 7 bases between. CDR3: CAISESTASTDTQYF. The CDR3 nucleotides are TGTGCCATCAGTGAGTCGACTGCCAGCACAGATACGCAGTATTTT.

The chain uses TRBV5-1 and TRBJ2-2, with TRBD1 as a possible D gene (5 bases). The germline V and J ends were trimmed by 0 bases and 6 bases, with 12 bases remaining between them. This CDR3 spans 15 amino acids. Looked up from germline, CDR1 is SGHRS and CDR2 is YFSETQ. Written as DNA, the CDR3 is TGCGCCAGCAGCTTGGCCAGGGCAGGGCCCGGGGAGCTGTTTTTT. It yields the protein CASSLARAGPGELFF.

This chain links TRBV9 with TRBJ1-2; 8 bases are a match to TRBD1. Germline V CDR1 and CDR2: SGDLS, YYNGEE. This CDR3 comprises 14 residues. After removal of 4 bases from V and 2 bases from J, the junction contained 4 bases not matched to a gene. CDR3 DNA: TGTGCCAGCAGCCCGGGACAGGAGAACTATGGCTACACCTTC. It is translated as CASSPGQENYGYTF.

This chain uses TRBV11-3 with TRBJ2-3; D might be TRBD1 (6 bases). This CDR3 has 14 amino acids. Trimming stripped 4 bases from V and 2 bases from J, with 10 bases between. The germline gives CDR1 SGHNT, CDR2 YENEEA. The CDR3 nucleotides read TGTGCCAGCAGCTGGACAGCACACACAGATACGCAGTATTTT. Translated: CASSWTAHTDTQYF.

This chain uses TRBV2 with TRBJ2-5, with 7 bases that match TRBD1. The J call may be wrong; the DNA end is better matched by TRBJ2-7. The CDR3 is 15 amino acids. The germline V gene has CDR1 SNHLY and CDR2 FYNNEI. This CDR3 reads CASSDIRQGPYEQYF. The DNA of the CDR3 is TGTGCCAGCAGTGACATCCGACAGGGCCCCTACGAGCAGTACTTC.

The CDR3 coding sequence is TGTGCCAGCAAACGGGACAGGTACTATAATTCACCCCTCCACTTT. Translating gives CASKRDRYYNSPLHF. This chain uses TRBV6-5 with TRBJ1-6, with 8 bases matching TRBD1. This CDR3 region has 15 residues. Germline V lookup: CDR1 MNHEY, CDR2 SVGAGI. V was pared by 7 bases and J by 3 bases, with 5 bases of the junction left unmatched.

The chain couples TRBV11-3 to TRBJ2-7; weak D call: TRBD2 (6 bases). Germline V gene lookup returns CDR1 SGHNT and CDR2 YENEEA. V was trimmed by 5 bases and J by 3 bases, leaving 11 bases between them. The CDR3 has 13 amino acids. In DNA form, the CDR3 reads TGTGCCAGCAGCCCGAGGACTAACTACGAGCAGTACTTC. This codes for CASSPRTNYEQYF. The full variable domain, with the rest looked up from reference TRBV11-3 and TRBJ2-7, is EAGVVQSPRYKIIEKKQPVAFWCNPISGHNTLYWYLQNLGQGPELLIRYENEEAVDDSQLPKDRFSAERLKGVDSTLKIQPAELGDSAVYLCASSPRTNYEQYFGPGTRLTVT.

This clone was counted between two and nine times. The chain joins TRBV4-2 to TRBJ2-7, with 12 bases fitting TRBD1. CDR1 and CDR2 (germline): LGHNA, YNFKEQ. With V trimmed by 4 bases and J by 6 bases, 10 bases remained unmatched. This CDR3 contains 16 residues. CDR3 in DNA: TGTGCCAGCAGCCGACCGGGACAGGGGGCGATGAGCGAGCAGTACTTC. It encodes CASSRPGQGAMSEQYF.

V is TRBV11-1 and J is TRBJ2-5; the match to TRBD1 covers 9 bases. The trim removed 4 bases at V and 4 bases at J, leaving 4 bases unmatched. Germline V lookup: CDR1 SGHAT, CDR2 FQDESV (reference sequence). This CDR3 region has 14 residues. The CDR3 reads CASSSVTGGETQYF. In DNA form, the CDR3 reads TGTGCCAGCAGCTCGGTGACAGGGGGAGAGACCCAGTACTTC.

This chain joins TRBV30 and TRBJ1-5; 8 nucleotides match TRBD1. This CDR3 contains 16 residues. Trimming removed 5 bases from V and 6 bases from J; junction bases left unmatched: 15. Germline V gene lookup returns CDR1 GTSNPN and CDR2 SVGIG (reference sequence). In DNA, the CDR3 is TGTGCCTGGGCCCCCTTCGACAGGGGAGTTGGTCAGCCCCAGCATTTT. Its protein is CAWAPFDRGVGQPQHF. The whole variable domain, remainder taken from reference TRBV30 and TRBJ1-5, is SQTIHQWPATLVQPVGSPLSLECTVEGTSNPNLYWYRQAAGRGLQLLFYSVGIGQISSEVPQNLSASRPQDRQFILSSKKLLLSDSGFYLCAWAPFDRGVGQPQHFGDGTRLSIL.

The chain links TRBV6-5 to TRBJ2-7; D is ambiguous. The CDR3 totals 15 residues. Per the germline V gene, CDR1 is MNHEY and CDR2 is SVGAGI. The V end lost 0 bases, the J end lost 2 bases, and 11 bases lay between the germline ends. The DNA of the CDR3 is TGTGCCAGCAGTTACTCGCTCAACTTTCCCTACGAGCAGTACTTC. Residues: CASSYSLNFPYEQYF.

J is TRBJ2-7 and V is TRBV5-4; 8 bases are a match to TRBD2. Germline trimming cut 2 bases from V and 3 bases from J; bases unmatched to any gene: 7. The CDR3 spans 15 residues. Per the germline V gene, CDR1 is SGHNT and CDR2 is YYREEE (reference sequence). The CDR3 here is CASSFGGGTLYEQYF. The CDR3 DNA reads as TGTGCCAGCAGCTTCGGGGGGGGGACTCTCTACGAGCAGTACTTC.

The rearrangement links TRBV28 to TRBJ2-7; 7 bases match TRBD2. The junction had 3 bases not matched to a gene; V was cut back by 5 bases and J by 2 bases. Germline V CDR1 and CDR2: MDHEN, SYDVKM. CDR3 length: 13 amino acids. The CDR3 protein is CASSPGGTYEQYF. DNA for the CDR3: TGTGCCAGCAGTCCCGGGGGGACCTACGAGCAGTACTTC.

This chain uses TRBV11-3 with TRBJ2-5; 10 nucleotides line up with TRBD2. The CDR3 is 14 residues long. Trimming cost V 1 base and J 4 bases; bases outside gene matches: 0. Germline CDR1 SGHNT, CDR2 YENEEA. CDR3 in amino acids: CASSLGLAGETQYF. DNA for the CDR3: TGTGCCAGCAGCTTAGGACTAGCGGGAGAGACCCAGTACTTC.

The chain uses TRBV2 and TRBJ2-5; TRBD2 matches at 7 bases. From germline, CDR1 is SNHLY and CDR2 FYNNEI. This CDR3 is 15 amino acids long. Trimming at V came to 6 bases and at J to 4 bases, leaving 11 bases not matched to a gene. CDR3 sequence reads: CASRERGYGLETQYF. The CDR3, as DNA: TGTGCCAGCAGGGAGCGGGGCTATGGGCTAGAGACCCAGTACTTC.